Listed below are T cell receptor beta chains from one sample, sequenced in a study of post-analysis software for immune sequencing data. In TCRdb, the PCR reads were re-called with MiXCR into one record per CDR3 protein. The data contain more than 450,000 distinct CDR3 sequences, around 36% of them singletons. The material sequenced was blood. These receptors were obtained from a girl aged 2 to 17 with multiple sclerosis. Each CDR3 is given with its conserved first and last residue. D genes are given only for firm matches. Clone sizes are given selectively: once, few, many, or a class where the clone is expanded.

.	TRBV19	TRBJ1-5	19	.	TGTGCCAGTAGTATAGACCCCCTAGCCTTCGGGACTGACAATCAGCCCCAGCATTTT	CASSIDPLAFGTDNQPQHF
TRBD1	TRBV10-1	TRBJ2-3	15	few	TGCGCCAGCAGTGAGTCGACAGGGGCCGCAGATACGCAGTATTTT	CASSESTGAADTQYF
.	TRBV2	TRBJ2-3	18	.	TGTGCCAGCAGTCGAACCCTCTCGACTAGTCCGGTCACAGATACGCAGTATTTT	CASSRTLSTSPVTDTQYF
.	TRBV10-3	TRBJ2-5	13	.	TGTGCCATCAGTGAGTTACAGATGGAGACCCAGTACTTC	CAISELQMETQYF
TRBD1	TRBV5-5	TRBJ2-3	15	.	TGTGCCAGCAGCTTACAGGGGCTACCTACGGATACGCAGTATTTT	CASSLQGLPTDTQYF
.	TRBV2	TRBJ2-3	14	few	TGTGCCAGCACGGTCGAGCGGGTGGGAGATACGCAGTATTTT	CASTVERVGDTQYF
TRBD2	TRBV9	TRBJ2-1	15	few	TGTGCCAGCAGGAGCGGGGGGAGCTCCTACAATGAGCAGTTCTTC	CASRSGGSSYNEQFF
.	TRBV9	TRBJ1-2	13	.	TGTGCCAGCAGCGTAGGGCGGCGAGAAGGCTACACCTTC	CASSVGRREGYTF
TRBD1	TRBV7-2	TRBJ2-1	17	few	TGTGCCAGCAGCCCCTGGACAGGGTCGAGCTCCTACAATGAGCAGTTCTTC	CASSPWTGSSSYNEQFF
.	TRBV20-1	TRBJ2-1	15	few	TGCAGTGCTAAAGTTTCACGGACCAGATACAATGAGCAGTTCTTC	CSAKVSRTRYNEQFF
.	TRBV6-6	TRBJ1-1	14	.	TGTGCCAGCAGTTACAAGGCAGGTACCATTCTGGCTTTCTTT	CASSYKAGTILAFF
.	TRBV25-1	TRBJ1-2	15	.	TGTGCCAGCAGTGAACCCGGACGGTCAGGCTATGGCTACACCTTC	CASSEPGRSGYGYTF
.	TRBV14	TRBJ2-1	16	few	TGTGCCAGCAGCCAAGATCAAGGGCCGAAATACAATGAGCAGTTCTTC	CASSQDQGPKYNEQFF
TRBD1	TRBV24-1	TRBJ2-3	14	few	TGTGCCACCAGGGACAGGGTAGGGTCAGATACGCAGTATTTT	CATRDRVGSDTQYF
.	TRBV5-1	TRBJ2-7	15	once	TGCGCCAGCAGCGTGGAGACAGGGAGGACCTACGAGCAGTACTTC	CASSVETGRTYEQYF
.	TRBV4-1	TRBJ1-2	14	.	TGCGCCAGCAGCCAAGATATGGGGGTACAAGGCTACACCTTC	CASSQDMGVQGYTF
TRBD1	TRBV7-9	TRBJ1-5	15	few	TGTGCCAGCAGCTCCTCGGACAGGGGGGGGATTCCCCAGCATTTT	CASSSSDRGGIPQHF
TRBD2	TRBV27	TRBJ2-1	17	few	TGTGCCAGCAACACGGGACTAGCGGGGGGTATCTACAATGAGCAGTTCTTC	CASNTGLAGGIYNEQFF
.	TRBV20-1	TRBJ1-2	16	.	TGCAGTGCTAGAGATGTTCCAGTAATCGATAACTATGGCTACACCTTC	CSARDVPVIDNYGYTF
TRBD1	TRBV11-2	TRBJ1-3	14	.	TGTGCCAGCGGGCTGGGGACAGGGTGGACCACCATATATTTT	CASGLGTGWTTIYF
.	TRBV6-1	TRBJ2-5	17	few	TGTGCCAGCAGTGAATACCGTCGAGCGAAGTTTCAAGAGACCCAGTACTTC	CASSEYRRAKFQETQYF
.	TRBV5-6	TRBJ2-3	15	.	TGTGCCAGCAGCTCCAGGGGAGTGAGCACAGATACGCAGTATTTT	CASSSRGVSTDTQYF
.	TRBV5-1	TRBJ1-6	15	.	TGCGCCAGCAGCACGGAGGAGGATGCGAATTCACCCCTCCACTTT	CASSTEEDANSPLHF
.	TRBV27	TRBJ2-3	15	few	TGTGCCAGCAGGCGGTCGGGCGGGGCCCGCGATACGCAGTATTTT	CASRRSGGARDTQYF
TRBD1	TRBV11-1	TRBJ2-5	16	.	TGTGCCAGCAGCTTAGCCGGGGACAGGGGAACGAAGACCCAGTACTTC	CASSLAGDRGTKTQYF
TRBD1	TRBV20-1	TRBJ2-7	13	.	TGCAGTGCTGCCGGGACAGGGGCCCACGAGCAGTACTTC	CSAAGTGAHEQYF
TRBD2	TRBV10-3	TRBJ2-1	19	few	TGTGCCATCAGTAGTCCGGGACTAGCGGGACTATTCTCCTACAATGAGCAGTTCTTC	CAISSPGLAGLFSYNEQFF
.	TRBV6-5	TRBJ1-5	14	.	TGTGCCAGCAGTAACTTGGACAGACCAGGGGCCCAGCATTTT	CASSNLDRPGAQHF
.	TRBV5-1	TRBJ2-3	17	.	TGCGCCAGCAGCTTAATGGTCGCAACTAGCACGTCGGATACGCAGTATTTT	CASSLMVATSTSDTQYF
TRBD1	TRBV5-1	TRBJ2-6	18	.	TGCGCCAGCAGCTTGTTGGGACAGGGATCTTTCGGGGCCAACGTCCTGACTTTC	CASSLLGQGSFGANVLTF
TRBD1	TRBV10-3	TRBJ2-4	17	.	TGTGCCATCAGTGAGACTACCGGGACAGCAAGCAGGGTCATTCAGTACTTC	CAISETTGTASRVIQYF